The rows below give T cell receptor beta chains drawn from one sample of a study of T cell changes during pregnancy in multiple sclerosis. Here immunoSEQ multiplex PCR was the method, and the copy in TCRdb shows in-frame clones only, minus some. In the table there are approximately 100,000 clones, approximately 91% of which are singletons. Sample: peripheral blood, taken in the second trimester of pregnancy. The receptor set was obtained from a female donor with multiple sclerosis, enrolled in a pregnancy study. The CDR3 runs from the conserved cysteine through the conserved F or W.

CASSIVGGGTGANVLTF	TRBJ2-6	TRBV19
CASNTGGSSYNEQFF	TRBJ2-1	TRBV5-6
CASSKTGTGHQPQHF	TRBJ1-5	TRBV2
CASSLGPTATEAFF	TRBJ1-1	TRBV5-5
CASSLGHLGEQYF	TRBJ2-7	TRBV11-1
CAWSPSGYSYNEQFF	TRBJ2-1	TRBV30
CASSPVPFMRVSDTQYF	TRBJ2-3	TRBV18
CASSEGGAVVYNEQFF	TRBJ2-1	TRBV2
CASSPSRGILAKNIQYF	TRBJ2-4	TRBV7-9
CASSAGQGVGTTYNEQFF	TRBJ2-1	TRBV9
CASSSSIGRDKNSYEQYF	TRBJ2-7	TRBV7-9
CASSQAGARYTIYF	TRBJ1-3	TRBV4-1
CASSSKTVSGSGELFF	TRBJ2-2	TRBV7-3
CASSLNSGGLDTQYF	TRBJ2-3	TRBV11-3
CASSFLSGRRADTQYF	TRBJ2-3	TRBV7-2
CATSRPGLAQETQYF	TRBJ2-5	TRBV15
CASSLGPLARAADTQYF	TRBJ2-3	TRBV11-2
CASSQGQVGGASYNEQFF	TRBJ2-1	TRBV4-3
CASSSEASGRAGEQFF	TRBJ2-1	TRBV9
CASSILAGGSYNEQFF	TRBJ2-1	TRBV7-2
CASSDELAGEAETQYF	TRBJ2-5	TRBV6-4
CASRPPGLAGLQETQYF	TRBJ2-5	TRBV5-1
CAWTQRAASGNTIYF	TRBJ1-3	TRBV30
CASSSLGTGPYEQYF	TRBJ2-7	TRBV6-5
CASSSQGGGTEAFF	TRBJ1-1	TRBV5-1
CASSPRTVDEQYF	TRBJ2-7	TRBV18
CASSTLTAKQFF	TRBJ2-1	TRBV19
CASRPNAGEGYGYTF	TRBJ1-2	TRBV6-1
CASSGEGGLASTGELFF	TRBJ2-2	TRBV9
CASRPFTGGTNEQFF	TRBJ2-1	TRBV28
CATSRERLALYEQYF	TRBJ2-7	TRBV15
CASGVDRTGWVEKLFF	TRBJ1-4	TRBV4-3
CASSLFFGGATFEQFF	TRBJ2-1	TRBV7-2
CASSFGVVASPDTQYF	TRBJ2-3	TRBV6-5
CASNRLAGAADTQYF	TRBJ2-3	TRBV9
CASMRATNEKLFF	TRBJ1-4	TRBV27
CASSQSLDYLPSEQYF	TRBJ2-7	TRBV4-1
CASSLRVGTGNTEAFF	TRBJ1-1	TRBV28
CASKIAGHYNEQFF	TRBJ2-1	TRBV19
CASSIGREVLFF	TRBJ2-2	TRBV19
CSVERTQSLTDTQYF	TRBJ2-3	TRBV29-1
CASSRDREQYF	TRBJ2-7	TRBV5-6
CASSLVEGGLSTDTQYF	TRBJ2-3	TRBV13
CASRGGWETQYF	TRBJ2-5	TRBV2
CASSLFAIFSNQPQHF	TRBJ1-5	TRBV28
CASSVGAGGYTF	TRBJ1-2	TRBV2
CASSTLTGNYGYTF	TRBJ1-2	TRBV5-1
CASSRDRTYEQYF	TRBJ2-7	TRBV11-2
CASRVDSYEQYF	TRBJ2-7	TRBV2
CASSGPGVGSYEQYF	TRBJ2-7	TRBV2
CATSTGLPNNEQFF	TRBJ2-1	TRBV15
CASSPRDTFGNTIYF	TRBJ1-3	TRBV11-2
CASTSGLADLQETQYF	TRBJ2-5	TRBV13